These 9 T cell receptor beta chains were sequenced from one sample in a study of cytomegalovirus exposure and HLA in healthy donors (dated by TCRdb to about 2017). Library creation used the immunoSEQ multiplex PCR assay. A mixture of 60 forward primers for TCR Vbeta segments and 13 reverse primers for TCR Jbeta segments was used in the multiplex PCR. TCRdb took this table from immuneACCESS and kept in-frame rearrangements with V and J called. Such tables lack part of the clones; where checked against another copy, unresolved V genes explain under half of the gap, and the rest is unexplained. The sample has about 200,000 clones on record, roughly 80% of them singletons. Around 1.5% of the sample goes to the ten largest clones. The source material was PBMCs. These TCRs come from a girl aged 5-17 years in good health and CMV-seronegative.

The V gene is TRBV7-9, the J gene TRBJ2-7; 10 nucleotides line up with TRBD2. Germline lookup yields CDR1 SEHNR and CDR2 FQNEAQ (reference sequence). V lost 5 bases and J lost 2; bases outside the gene matches: 9. This CDR3 has 16 residues. CDR3 residues: CASSPSGGPETYEQYF. The CDR3 DNA sequence: TGTGCCAGCAGCCCTAGCGGGGGCCCAGAAACCTACGAGCAGTACTTC.

This chain connects TRBV5-3 to TRBJ2-1; the match to TRBD2 covers 9 bases. TRBV5-3 is known as an ORF, though its function is uncertain. The CDR3 extends over 19 amino acids. V shed 4 bases, J shed 0 bases, and the junction held 14 bases outside the gene matches. The CDR3 bases are TGTGCCAGAAGCCTCCGGACTAGCGAGAAACCGAGCTCCTACAATGAGCAGTTCTTC. The encoded protein is CARSLRTSEKPSSYNEQFF.

The chain carries TRBV6-6 and TRBJ2-3; 7 bases agree with TRBD2. This CDR3 comprises 14 residues. J lost 5 bases, V lost 0 bases, and 2 bases had no gene match. Looked up from germline, CDR1 is MNHNY and CDR2 is SVGAGI (reference sequence). CDR3 sequence: CASSYSTGGDTQYF. DNA for the CDR3: TGTGCCAGCAGTTACTCGACGGGGGGAGATACGCAGTATTTT.

This clone was seen a handful of times. The gene calls are TRBV4-3 and TRBJ1-1, with 11 bases lining up with TRBD1. V shed 4 bases, J shed 7 bases, and the junction held 14 bases outside the gene matches. This CDR3 region has 17 residues. From germline, CDR1 is LGHNA and CDR2 YSLEER. The CDR3 DNA reads as TGCGCCAGCAGCCCGGCCTCCTCTGGGACAGGGGGTGTTGAAGCTTTCTTT. Its translation is CASSPASSGTGGVEAFF.

The chain has TRBV4-1 and TRBJ2-7; D remains unclear. V lost 1 base and J lost 0, with 10 bases in between. CDR1 and CDR2 (germline): MGHRA, YSYEKL. The CDR3 spans 15 residues. CDR3 loop: CASSQAQSSSYEQYF. As DNA, the CDR3 is TGCGCCAGCAGCCAAGCACAGTCGAGCTCCTACGAGCAGTACTTC.

V usage is TRBV19 and J usage is TRBJ2-1; 14 positions agree with TRBD2. Germline V gene lookup returns CDR1 LNHDA and CDR2 SQIVND (reference sequence). CDR3 length: 13 residues. V lost 8 bases and J lost 14; bases outside the gene matches: 8. CDR3 sequence: CASGGTSGSLEFF. The CDR3 nucleotides are TGTGCCAGTGGTGGGACTAGCGGGAGTCTTGAGTTCTTC.

V usage is TRBV10-3 and J usage is TRBJ1-6, with D perhaps TRBD1 (6 bases). Per the germline V gene, CDR1 is ENHRY and CDR2 is SYGVKD. The CDR3 has 12 residues. Trimming removed 4 bases at V and 8 bases at J, with 6 bases between. Written as DNA, the CDR3 is TGTGCCATCAGTGCAGGGGATTCACCCCTCCACTTT. Its protein product is CAISAGDSPLHF.

The CDR3, as DNA: TGTGCCAGCAGCTTGAGGGGGACGAGTCAGCCCCAGCATTTT. Its translation is CASSLRGTSQPQHF. The chain couples TRBV5-4 to TRBJ1-5; TRBD1 is a possible D gene (6 bases). CDR1 and CDR2 (germline): SGHNT, YYREEE (reference sequence). The CDR3 is 14 residues long. V lost 1 base and J lost 6, with 11 bases in between.

The chain couples TRBV19 to TRBJ1-4; 7 nucleotides agree with TRBD1. The CDR3 covers 13 residues. Trimming took 5 bases from V and 8 from J; bases not matched to a gene: 5. Germline assignment: CDR1 LNHDA and CDR2 SQIVND (reference sequence). The CDR3 DNA reads as TGTGCCAGTAGTCAAACAGGGGTGGAAAAACTGTTTTTT. It yields the protein CASSQTGVEKLFF. Supplemented by reference TRBV19 and TRBJ1-4, the full variable domain reads DGGITQSPKYLFRKEGQNVTLSCEQNLNHDAMYWYRQDPGQGLRLIYYSQIVNDFQKGDIAEGYSVSREKKESFPLTVTSAQKNPTAFYLCASSQTGVEKLFFGSGTQLSVL.